Presented here are 17 T cell receptor beta chains from one specimen sequenced in a study of post-analysis software for immune sequencing data. General observations from the study: Elevated frequency relative to controls characterized a handful of TRBV segments in patients, TRBV5-6, TRBV5-1 and TRBV20-1 among them.

TCR beta libraries were prepared from cDNA with unique molecular identifiers. TCRdb analysed the PCR reads with MiXCR anew, one entry per CDR3 protein. The data hold roughly 700,000 distinct CDR3 sequences, with roughly 27% observed a single time. Their antigens remain unidentified. The source material was blood. The receptors come from a girl under 18 with multiple sclerosis.

This clonotype has a handful of counts. The rearrangement joins TRBV9 to TRBJ1-1; 7 nucleotides align to TRBD1. Per germline, CDR1 SGDLS and CDR2 YYNGEE. The ends lost 4 bases at V and 10 bases at J; junction bases unmatched: 10. The CDR3 totals 13 residues. The CDR3 DNA reads TGTGCCAGCAGCACCCGACAGGGCTCCGTAGCTTTCTTT. Protein sequence: CASSTRQGSVAFF.

V is TRBV6-6 and J is TRBJ1-1; D call uncertain. CDR3 size: 12 residues. V lost 7 bases and J lost 6, with 12 bases in between. Germline V gene data show CDR1 as MNHNY and CDR2 as SVGAGI (reference sequence). CDR3 protein: CASIAEFPEAFF. The CDR3, as DNA: TGTGCCAGCATAGCGGAGTTCCCTGAAGCTTTCTTT.

The chain has TRBV28 and TRBJ2-1; tentatively, D is TRBD2 (6 bases). Germline CDR1 and CDR2: MDHEN and SYDVKM. The CDR3 runs to 17 residues. The V and J ends lost 3 bases and 4 bases respectively, with 19 bases between them. The CDR3 nucleotides read TGTGCCAGCAGTTTTCGGACCAGCGGGCGAAAGTACAATGAGCAGTTCTTC. Amino acid sequence: CASSFRTSGRKYNEQFF.

The sample holds a few counts of this clonotype. The chain uses TRBV11-1 and TRBJ2-3; D gene ambiguous. Trimming shortened V by 5 bases and J by 3 bases, and 12 bases separated the two germline ends. Germline assignment: CDR1 SGHAT and CDR2 FQDESV (reference sequence). This CDR3 is built from 14 residues. This CDR3 is CASSLMGMTDTQYF. The CDR3 DNA reads as TGTGCCAGCAGCCTCATGGGGATGACAGATACGCAGTATTTT.

This chain connects TRBV18 to TRBJ2-1, with 9 bases lining up with TRBD2. The germline V gene has CDR1 KGHSH and CDR2 LQKENI. CDR3 size: 11 residues. With 3 bases clipped from V and 12 bases from J, the junction kept 0 bases outside the gene matches. CDR3 loop: CASSPTSGQFF. The CDR3 DNA reads as TGTGCCAGCTCACCGACTAGCGGGCAGTTCTTC.

The V call is TRBV20-1, the J call TRBJ1-5; no definite D call. Per the germline V gene, CDR1 is DFQATT and CDR2 is SNEGSKA (reference sequence). Trimming pared 8 bases from V and 6 bases from J, leaving 17 bases between. This CDR3 is built from 13 residues. The CDR3 spells CSTDEGRGQPQHF. The CDR3 coding sequence is TGCAGTACCGACGAGGGTCGGGGTCAGCCCCAGCATTTT.

The V call is TRBV29-1, the J call TRBJ2-1; 9 bases are shared with TRBD1. Germline assignment: CDR1 SQVTM and CDR2 ANQGSEA. Germline trimming cut 5 bases from V and 3 bases from J; bases unmatched to any gene: 5. CDR3 length: 14 residues. The CDR3 DNA sequence: TGCAGCGTTTCTAGGACAGGGGACTACAATGAGCAGTTCTTC. Translating gives CSVSRTGDYNEQFF.

This clonotype has a handful of counts. The chain carries TRBV28 and TRBJ2-6; D remains unclear. The CDR3 has 14 residues. Trimming left V 5 bases short and J 2 bases short, with 7 bases between. CDR1 is MDHEN, CDR2 SYDVKM, per germline. The DNA of the CDR3 is TGTGCCAGCAGTCCGAGCACTGGGGCCAACGTCCTGACTTTC. It codes for CASSPSTGANVLTF.

The chain employs TRBV20-1 and TRBJ2-1; 11 nucleotides agree with TRBD2. V was clipped by 3 bases and J by 2 bases; unmatched bases: 6. Per the germline V gene, CDR1 is DFQATT and CDR2 is SNEGSKA (reference sequence). This CDR3 spans 16 amino acids. CDR3 in amino acids: CSARGLSGGAYNEQFF. The CDR3 nucleotides are TGCAGTGCTAGGGGTCTTAGCGGGGGGGCCTACAATGAGCAGTTCTTC.

This clonotype has at least ten counts. The CDR3 nucleotides read TGTGCCAGCAGCTTTGGGTCTGTGGCGGGACTAGCTGAGCAGTTCTTC. Its translation is CASSFGSVAGLAEQFF. The rearrangement uses TRBV7-2 and TRBJ2-1, with 9 bases lining up with TRBD2. With V trimmed by 3 bases and J by 9 bases, 12 bases remained unmatched. The CDR3 has 16 residues. Germline CDR1 reads SGHTA; CDR2 reads FQGNSA.

This chain connects TRBV28 to TRBJ2-7, with D perhaps matching TRBD2 (5 bases). The closer fit of TRBJ2-5 to the DNA end suggests the J call may be wrong. The CDR3 length is 15 residues. Looked up from germline, CDR1 is MDHEN and CDR2 is SYDVKM. CDR3: CASSPGRGSKETQYF. The CDR3, as DNA: TGTGCCAGCAGTCCCGGCCGAGGGAGCAAGGAGACCCAGTACTTC.

The CDR3 region is CASSPRATSAGSNQPQHF. Here the CDR3 DNA reads TGTGCCAGCTCACCACGGGCGACTTCTGCGGGAAGCAATCAGCCCCAGCATTTT. V is TRBV18 and J is TRBJ1-5; D is undetermined. V was pared by 1 base and J by 1 base, with 17 bases between. The germline V gene encodes CDR1 KGHSH and CDR2 LQKENI. The length of the CDR3 is 18 residues.

The gene calls are TRBV6-5 and TRBJ1-1; D is unresolved. Germline V gives CDR1 MNHEY, CDR2 SVGAGI. The CDR3 runs 13 residues. Trimming removed 7 bases from V and 1 base from J, with 10 bases in between. CDR3 DNA sequence: TGTGCCAGCATCCGAGAGGGGAACACTGAAGCTTTCTTT. It translates to CASIREGNTEAFF.

The chain employs TRBV24-1 and TRBJ2-2; no definite D call. With 4 bases removed from V and 6 bases from J, the gap between germline ends came to 8 bases. CDR3 length: 13 residues. Germline loops: CDR1 KGHDR, CDR2 SFDVKD. CDR3 protein: CATSDSHAGELFF. The CDR3 region has the DNA TGTGCCACCAGTGACTCACACGCCGGGGAGCTGTTTTTT.

The V gene is TRBV13, the J gene TRBJ2-5, with D tentatively TRBD2 (5 bases). The CDR3 loop spans 12 amino acids. V lost 5 bases and J lost 11, with 15 bases in between. The germline V gene has CDR1 PRHDT and CDR2 FYEKMQ (reference sequence). CDR3 region: CASSLPTGGQYF. CDR3 coding DNA: TGTGCCAGCAGCCTCCCCACTGGCGGGCAGTACTTC.

This clonotype was counted only a few times. The chain combines TRBV28 with TRBJ2-3; D is perhaps TRBD1 (5 bases). The length of the CDR3 is 12 residues. The germline V gene encodes CDR1 MDHEN and CDR2 SYDVKM. Trimming took 5 bases from V and 7 from J, leaving 10 bases between them. CDR3 region: CASSQGVNTQYF. The DNA for the CDR3 is TGTGCCAGCAGTCAAGGGGTGAATACGCAGTATTTT.

This clonotype was observed a few times. A much larger clonotype is one base distant, so this may be a read error. This sequence joins TRBV10-3 and TRBJ2-4; 14 positions match TRBD2. The DNA end favors TRBJ2-5, so the J call may be wrong. In germline, CDR1 is ENHRY, CDR2 SYGVKD. There are 17 residues in the CDR3. The CDR3 region is CAIGGTSGSGGQETQYF. For the CDR3, the DNA is TGTGCCATCGGCGGGACTAGCGGGAGTGGGGGTCAAGAGACCCAGTACTTC.